These T cell receptor beta chains were read from a single sample in a study of T cells in Graves' hyperthyroidism and ophthalmopathy. TCRdb passed the multiplex PCR reads through MiXCR, listing each CDR3 protein once. The table has hundreds of thousands of distinct CDR3 sequences, more than 14% seen once. Material: blood. The receptors derive from a woman in her 50s with Graves' ophthalmopathy. Both conserved end residues are trimmed from each CDR3. Some rows mark clone size as missing; the rest say once, few, many or name a class of expanded clone.

cdr3_aa v_call clone_size j_call
ASWSSAPYEKY TRBV6-1 NA TRBJ2-7
ASTNRFYGYT TRBV28 NA TRBJ1-2
ASRRTGRYTEAF TRBV6-1 many TRBJ1-1
SARAGLAGNYEQY TRBV20-1 NA TRBJ2-7
ASSLAGSGRGSSYEQY TRBV5-5 few TRBJ2-7
ASSAPGRAEETQY TRBV6-2/TRBV6-3 NA TRBJ2-5
ASSPHDSGRAPDTQY TRBV6-2/TRBV6-3 many TRBJ2-3
SARDLGVPLRVFDNEQF TRBV20-1 many TRBJ2-1
ASSAQGLAGALPETQY TRBV7-2 many TRBJ2-5
ASDRQENYEQY TRBV2 many TRBJ2-7
ASSQEWAQRSYEQY TRBV4-3 many TRBJ2-7
ASSETVWNTEAF TRBV6-1 many TRBJ1-1
ASSNRLAGNTGELF TRBV27 few TRBJ2-2
ASGSAGTDTQY TRBV10-3 few TRBJ2-3
SARERGQGGSYEKLF TRBV20-1 few TRBJ1-4
AWSPGTVYFGKLF TRBV30 many TRBJ1-4
ASSFDRQNTEAF TRBV5-1 NA TRBJ1-1
ASSFDRGAGELF TRBV7-3 many TRBJ2-2
ASSVLAGELF TRBV6-1 few TRBJ2-2
ASSQGLAELNEQF TRBV7-3 many TRBJ2-1
ASSVPLPHGYT TRBV2 many TRBJ1-2
ASSLFLTANTEAF TRBV7-2 many TRBJ1-1
ASSSRDRGLYEQF TRBV5-6 NA TRBJ2-1
ASSLVPRAHEQY TRBV27 NA TRBJ2-7
ASSAPDRGGEQC TRBV28 NA TRBJ2-7
ASSLVAGEETQY TRBV18 many TRBJ2-5
SVGWGQNSYEQY TRBV29-1 few TRBJ2-7
ASRQSSGANVLT TRBV2 many TRBJ2-6
SARAGTGGFEQY TRBV20-1 many TRBJ2-7
ASSLTVYQPQH TRBV28 few TRBJ1-5
ASSWGASSNEQF TRBV5-1 many TRBJ2-1
ASSYPLGRGYGYT TRBV6-5 NA TRBJ1-2
ASSQYTGGPEAF TRBV4-2 NA TRBJ1-1
AWIGQGTDTQY TRBV30 many TRBJ2-3
ASRGSASYEQY TRBV13 many TRBJ2-7
ASSLAGQVNTGELF TRBV28 many TRBJ2-2
ASSLWSLAGTDTQY TRBV7-2 many TRBJ2-3